This entry is about one T cell receptor (beta chain). The antigen is unknown. The CDR3 totals 14 residues. Per germline, CDR1 SGHNT and CDR2 YENEEA. V dropped 3 bases and J dropped 4 bases, with 9 bases sitting between them. This record belongs to a study of cytomegalovirus exposure and HLA in healthy donors. Only in-frame clones appear in the TCRdb table, and some are missing; sequencing was by immunoSEQ multiplex PCR. The sample consists of over 150,000 clones, around 88% of them appearing once. General observations from the study: First-cohort TCR clusters tended to co-occur in the roughly 130 validation repertoires, a later analysis found. In vitro, a few CMV-associated chains proved specific for CMV antigens.

This TCR derives from a woman aged 18-29 years in good health and CMV-seronegative. Sequenced material: PBMCs. The chain employs TRBV11-3 and TRBJ2-2, with D possibly matching TRBD1 (6 bases). This chain's CDR3 is CASSFDRSTGELFF. The CDR3 DNA reads as TGTGCCAGCAGCTTTGACAGGAGCACCGGGGAGCTGTTTTTT.